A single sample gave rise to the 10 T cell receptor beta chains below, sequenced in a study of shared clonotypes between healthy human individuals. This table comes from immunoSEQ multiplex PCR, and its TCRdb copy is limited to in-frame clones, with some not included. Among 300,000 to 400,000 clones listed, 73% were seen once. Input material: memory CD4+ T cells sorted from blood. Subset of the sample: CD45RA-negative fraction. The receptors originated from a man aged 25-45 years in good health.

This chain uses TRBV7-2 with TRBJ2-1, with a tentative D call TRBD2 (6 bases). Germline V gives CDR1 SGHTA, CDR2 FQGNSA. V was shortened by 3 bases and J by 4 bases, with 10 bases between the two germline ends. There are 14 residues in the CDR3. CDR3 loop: CASSFFGGYNEQFF. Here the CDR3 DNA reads TGTGCCAGCAGCTTTTTTGGAGGGTACAATGAGCAGTTCTTC.

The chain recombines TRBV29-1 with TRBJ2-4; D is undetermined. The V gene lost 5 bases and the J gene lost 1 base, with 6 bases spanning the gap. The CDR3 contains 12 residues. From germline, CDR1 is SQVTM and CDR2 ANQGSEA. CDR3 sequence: CSVTTAKNIQYF. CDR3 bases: TGCAGCGTTACGACGGCCAAAAACATTCAGTACTTC.

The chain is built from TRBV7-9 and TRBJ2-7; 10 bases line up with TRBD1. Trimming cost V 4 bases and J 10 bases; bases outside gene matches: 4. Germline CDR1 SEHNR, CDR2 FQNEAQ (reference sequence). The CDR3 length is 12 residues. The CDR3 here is CASSSDRGRQYF. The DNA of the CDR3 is TGTGCCAGCAGCTCAGACAGGGGGCGACAGTACTTC.

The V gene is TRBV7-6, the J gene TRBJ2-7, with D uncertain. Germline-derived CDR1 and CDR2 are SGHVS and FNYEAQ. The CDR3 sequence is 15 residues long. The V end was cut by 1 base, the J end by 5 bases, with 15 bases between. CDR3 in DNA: TGTGCCAGCAGCTTAGTTTTCGGTGGGTCCGACGAGCAGTACTTC. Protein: CASSLVFGGSDEQYF.

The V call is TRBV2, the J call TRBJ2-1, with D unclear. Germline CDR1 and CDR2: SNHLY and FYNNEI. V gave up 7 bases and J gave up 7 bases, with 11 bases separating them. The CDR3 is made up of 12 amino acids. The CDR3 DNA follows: TGTGCCAGCAACACGAGAATGAATGAGCAGTTCTTC. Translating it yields CASNTRMNEQFF.

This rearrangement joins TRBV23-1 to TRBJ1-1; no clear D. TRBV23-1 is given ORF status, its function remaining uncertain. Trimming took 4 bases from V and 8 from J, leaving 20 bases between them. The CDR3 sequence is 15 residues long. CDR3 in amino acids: CASSRPRPVGREAFF. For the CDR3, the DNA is TGCGCCAGCAGTCGACCAAGGCCGGTAGGGAGGGAAGCTTTCTTT.

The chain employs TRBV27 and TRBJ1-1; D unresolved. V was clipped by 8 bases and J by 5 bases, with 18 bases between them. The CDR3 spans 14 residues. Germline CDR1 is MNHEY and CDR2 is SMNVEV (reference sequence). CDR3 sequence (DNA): TGTGCCAGCGGCCGGGCGCTGGGGTGGACTGAAGCTTTCTTT. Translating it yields CASGRALGWTEAFF.

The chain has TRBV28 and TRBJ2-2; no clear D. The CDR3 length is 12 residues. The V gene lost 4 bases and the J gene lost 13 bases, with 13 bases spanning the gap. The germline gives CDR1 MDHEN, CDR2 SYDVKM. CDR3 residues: CASSSSVRWLFF. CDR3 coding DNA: TGTGCCAGCAGTTCGAGTGTAAGGTGGCTGTTTTTT.

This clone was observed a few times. The DNA of the CDR3 is TGTGCCAGCAGGGCTGAGGTTAGCTACGAGCAGTACTTC. Translating gives CASRAEVSYEQYF. The chain combines TRBV25-1 with TRBJ2-7; D is uncertain. The germline V gene encodes CDR1 MGHDK and CDR2 SYGVNS. This CDR3 is 13 amino acids long. V lost 6 bases, J lost 3 bases, and 12 bases lay in between.

CDR3 in DNA: TGCGCCAGCAGTGAATATTTGGGTTACAATGAGCAGTTCTTC. Translation: CASSEYLGYNEQFF. V is TRBV10-1 and J is TRBJ2-1; no clear D gene. Germline-derived CDR1 and CDR2 are WNHNN and SYGVQD (reference sequence). The CDR3 runs to 14 residues. V shed 3 bases and J shed 4 bases, with 10 bases lying between them.